Each of the 3 T cell receptor beta chains below was sequenced from the same sample in a study of blood T cell repertoires in COVID-19. The method was immunoSEQ multiplex PCR; TCRdb's version includes in-frame clones alone and lacks a portion of them. Of tens of thousands of clones listed, 80% to 90% are singletons. Sequencing was done on a sample of peripheral blood. The receptors derive from a man aged 50-59 years with acute or convalescent COVID-19.

This clone was picked up one time. The genes are TRBV19 and TRBJ1-3; 10 positions agree with TRBD1. The germline V gene has CDR1 LNHDA and CDR2 SQIVND (reference sequence). The CDR3 spans 18 residues. The ends lost 10 bases at V and 0 bases at J; junction bases unmatched: 15. The CDR3, as DNA: TGTGCCACCTCCAGAAGCGGGGGACAGGGGAACTCTGGAAACACCATATATTTT. It yields the protein CATSRSGGQGNSGNTIYF.

This clone was picked up one time. This rearrangement joins TRBV6-5 to TRBJ1-1; 11 nucleotides align to TRBD1. The CDR3 has 14 amino acids. With 4 bases clipped from V and 5 bases from J, the junction kept 3 bases outside the gene matches. From germline, CDR1 is MNHEY and CDR2 SVGAGI. In nucleotides, the CDR3 is TGTGCCAGCAGTTGGACAGGGGGCGAAACTGAAGCTTTCTTT. Its translation is CASSWTGGETEAFF.

The chain employs TRBV19 and TRBJ1-1, with D tentatively TRBD1 (6 bases). The CDR3 sequence is 14 residues long. V lost 10 bases, J lost 2 bases, and 17 bases lay in between. Germline V gene data show CDR1 as LNHDA and CDR2 as SQIVND (reference sequence). CDR3 amino acids: CAITSSGVNTEAFF. As DNA, the CDR3 is TGTGCCATCACAAGCTCAGGGGTAAACACTGAAGCTTTCTTT. The complete variable domain, with remaining parts taken from reference TRBV19 and TRBJ1-1, reads DGGITQSPKYLFRKEGQNVTLSCEQNLNHDAMYWYRQDPGQGLRLIYYSQIVNDFQKGDIAEGYSVSREKKESFPLTVTSAQKNPTAFYLCAITSSGVNTEAFFGQGTRLTVV.